The TCR beta chain described here comes from a study of OX40 agonist ivuxolimab in advanced cancers. Some background on the complete study: Ivuxolimab was an agonistic, fully human IgG2 monoclonal antibody directed against OX40 (CD134), a costimulatory receptor. In the dose-escalation cohort, approximately 82% of patients were male, and the mean age was approximately 60 years, with a range of 23 to 79. Peripheral TCRbeta sequencing was intended to test whether TCR sequence diversity was altered and clonal T-cell expansion was caused by ivuxolimab. The paper covers the monotherapy dose-escalation part of the phase I ivuxolimab trial, which included N of about 56 patients. Intravenous ivuxolimab was administered to patients every 2 weeks at six dose levels: 0.01, 0.1, 0.3, 1.5, 3 and 10 mg/kg. Three dose-escalation patients achieved partial responses, one with hepatocellular carcinoma and two with cutaneous melanoma. Prior anti-PD-1, anti-PD-L1 or anti-CTLA-4 therapy was permitted, and about two fifths of dose-escalation patients had received checkpoint inhibitors. Of the approximately 53 patients in dose escalation, about 20 had hepatocellular carcinoma, roughly 15 had melanoma, 9 had renal cell carcinoma and 9 had head and neck cancer.

Taken from cysteine to phenylalanine, the CDR3 has 15 residues. The read is trimmed to its CDR3 DNA, 45 bases read in frame from base 1. V and J are trimmed by 5 bases and 2 bases, and the gene matches miss 6 bases of the junction. Reading the germline V gene gives CDR1 SGHVS and CDR2 FNYEAQ. A remark on this clone: Its recognized antigen is unknown. Base qualities are not recorded, but no much larger clone differs from it by a single base.

What the study reported, not specific to this receptor: Low levels of normalized T-cell clonal expansion were also seen in some patients who did not respond. The antigen specificity of the peripheral T cells that underwent clonal expansion was not determined. After ivuxolimab, more expanded clones were found on average in CD8+ T cells than in CD4+ T cells. In the 0.1-3.0 mg/kg groups, partial responders were among the patients with the lowest normalized peripheral clonal expansion, particularly in CD8+ T cells. At doses of 0.1 to 3.0 mg/kg, clonal expansion of both CD4+ and CD8+ T cells in blood was seen between baseline and week 6.

To sequence the TCRbeta CDR3 region, genomic DNA was isolated from the sorted cells. TCRbeta CDR3 regions were sequenced using the immunoSEQ Assay. The table was pulled from immuneACCESS by TCRdb, which kept in-frame rearrangements only. Such tables lose some clones; where checked, under half of the loss comes from unresolved V genes, and the rest has no known cause. This sample is represented by tens of thousands of clones; 75% to 80% of them were singletons. In total, the top ten clones hold less than 20% of the sample. The trial excluded patients who had a history of autoimmune disease or who were on systemic immunosuppression. Peripheral blood for TCR sequencing was collected from all dose cohorts at baseline, on cycle 4 day 1, and on cycle 7 day 1. Samples were obtained from an open-label, multicenter, first-in-human phase I dose-escalation trial of ivuxolimab. Adults with locally advanced or metastatic melanoma, renal cell carcinoma, hepatocellular carcinoma or head and neck squamous cell carcinoma were enrolled in the trial. Before TCR sequencing, CD4+ T cells and CD8+ T cells from peripheral blood were sorted into separate populations.

Specimen: CD4+ or CD8+ T cells sorted from blood, collected in a trial of the OX40 agonist ivuxolimab. This sequence uses TRBV7-6 and TRBJ2-3; the junction holds 8 bases that match TRBD2. The clonotype comes from an adult with an advanced solid tumor such as melanoma, head and neck, liver or kidney cancer. The DNA sequence is TGTGCCAGCAGCCCTCGGGGGGGATTCACAGATACGCAGTATTTT. Translated, this gives CASSPRGGFTDTQYF.